This passage covers 14 T cell receptor beta chains from one sample sequenced in a study of shared clonotypes between healthy human individuals. Sequencing was performed with immunoSEQ multiplex PCR; in TCRdb, only in-frame clones are kept and a portion is missing. This table has 450,000 to 650,000 clones, around 80% appearing once. Sample: PBMCs. These receptors were obtained from a middle-aged woman in good health. Some clones in this sample may be carry-over from other donors' samples.

For the CDR3, the DNA is TGTGCCATCAGCGGAGTTGGACAGGGGGCAAGTGAGCAGTTCTTC. It translates to CAISGVGQGASEQFF. This chain joins TRBV10-3 and TRBJ2-1; 11 nucleotides align to TRBD1. This CDR3 has 15 residues. The V segment lost 6 bases and the J segment 9 bases; nucleotides outside the gene matches: 10. CDR1 is ENHRY, CDR2 SYGVKD, per germline.

This clone was seen many times. V usage is TRBV19 and J usage is TRBJ2-7; D call uncertain. V was trimmed by 7 bases and J by 0 bases, leaving 10 bases between them. This CDR3 has 13 amino acids. Germline CDR1 and CDR2: LNHDA and SQIVND (reference sequence). The CDR3, as DNA: TGTGCCAGTAAAGGCCCACTCTCCTACGAGCAGTACTTC. Amino acid sequence: CASKGPLSYEQYF. Using reference TRBV19 and TRBJ2-7 for the parts outside the CDR3, the full variable domain is DGGITQSPKYLFRKEGQNVTLSCEQNLNHDAMYWYRQDPGQGLRLIYYSQIVNDFQKGDIAEGYSVSREKKESFPLTVTSAQKNPTAFYLCASKGPLSYEQYFGPGTRLTVT.

This clone was picked up many times. The V gene is TRBV7-3, the J gene TRBJ1-1, with a tentative D call TRBD1 (6 bases). V lost 5 bases, J lost 2 bases, and 12 bases lay in between. The germline V gene has CDR1 SGHTA and CDR2 FQGTGA. This CDR3 spans 14 amino acids. In nucleotides, the CDR3 is TGTGCCAGCAGCCCAACCAGGGGAAACACTGAAGCTTTCTTT. It is translated as CASSPTRGNTEAFF.

Notes on this clone: A far larger clone differs by one base, so this is likely a read error. The V call is TRBV7-8, the J call TRBJ2-7, with D perhaps matching TRBD2 (5 bases). Trimming shortened V by 5 bases and J by 3 bases, and 14 bases separated the two germline ends. There are 14 residues in the CDR3. Germline CDR1 SGHVS, CDR2 FQNEAQ. CDR3 DNA sequence: TGTGCCAGCAGCAGGACTTCGCATTACTACGAGCAGTACTTC. Its protein product is CASSRTSHYYEQYF.

There are a few counts of this clone. Other DNA sequences from this sample encode an identical CDR3 as well. This chain links TRBV7-3 with TRBJ2-2; no reliable D call. This CDR3 has 13 residues. Trimming shortened V by 1 base and J by 7 bases, and 7 bases separated the two germline ends. CDR1 SGHTA and CDR2 FQGTGA come from the germline V gene. Here the CDR3 reads CASSLKWGGELFF. DNA of the CDR3: TGTGCCAGCAGCTTAAAGTGGGGCGGGGAGCTGTTTTTT. The complete variable domain, with remaining parts taken from reference TRBV7-3 and TRBJ2-2, reads GAGVSQTPSNKVTEKGKYVELRCDPISGHTALYWYRQSLGQGPEFLIYFQGTGAADDSGLPNDRFFAVRPEGSVSTLKIQRTERGDSAVYLCASSLKWGGELFFGEGSRLTVL.

This chain joins TRBV2 and TRBJ1-1, with TRBD1 matching over 8 bases. The CDR3 has 15 amino acids. Germline V gives CDR1 SNHLY, CDR2 FYNNEI. Trimming took 4 bases from V and 11 from J; bases not matched to a gene: 15. The CDR3 region has the DNA TGTGCCAGCAGTGCTACAGAACCGGACAGGGAGCAGGCTTTCTTT. It specifies CASSATEPDREQAFF.

This clone was seen a single time. A much larger clone is a single base away; this may be a read error. Other DNA sequences in this specimen translate into the identical CDR3. V usage is TRBV18 and J usage is TRBJ1-5; D unresolved. CDR3 length: 13 residues. Germline assignment: CDR1 KGHSH and CDR2 LQKENI. Trimming removed 2 bases at V and 5 bases at J, with 7 bases between. DNA of the CDR3: TGTGCCAGCTCACCAGCCGGGGATCAGCCCCAGCATTTT. It encodes CASSPAGDQPQHF.

The CDR3 coding sequence is TGTGCCAGCAGCTCAGGGGGCACTAACTATGGCTACACCTTC. It translates to CASSSGGTNYGYTF. The chain has TRBV7-3 and TRBJ1-2; 8 nucleotides agree with TRBD1. Looked up from germline, CDR1 is SGHTA and CDR2 is FQGTGA. V was pared by 4 bases and J by 0 bases, with 1 base of the junction left unmatched. The CDR3 sequence is 14 residues long.

The chain is built from TRBV7-9 and TRBJ1-1; 11 bases agree with TRBD1. The CDR3 has 14 residues. V was pared by 3 bases and J by 7 bases, with 4 bases of the junction left unmatched. The germline V gene encodes CDR1 SEHNR and CDR2 FQNEAQ (reference sequence). The CDR3 sequence: CASSLDRGRNEAFF. DNA of the CDR3: TGTGCCAGCAGCTTGGACAGGGGGCGCAATGAAGCTTTCTTT.

The chain employs TRBV10-3 and TRBJ2-7; D might be TRBD1 or TRBD2, each matching 5 bases. V was shortened by 2 bases and J by 5 bases, with 16 bases between the two germline ends. The CDR3 has 15 amino acids. Germline loops: CDR1 ENHRY, CDR2 SYGVKD. The CDR3 sequence is CAISESFGAGNEQYF. The CDR3 nucleotides are TGTGCCATCAGTGAGAGCTTTGGGGCCGGGAACGAGCAGTACTTC.

The chain uses TRBV28 and TRBJ2-7, with 10 bases lining up with TRBD1. Germline V gene data show CDR1 as MDHEN and CDR2 as SYDVKM. The CDR3 consists of 16 residues. V trimming: 4 bases; J trimming: 2 bases; junction bases outside the gene matches: 8. CDR3 bases: TGTGCCAGCAGTTGGAAATCGACAGGGGGCACCTACGAGCAGTACTTC. As protein: CASSWKSTGGTYEQYF.

Concerning this clone itself: It may be a read error: a sequence one base away is much more abundant. Other DNA sequences of this sample code for an identical CDR3. The V gene is TRBV7-9, the J gene TRBJ2-7, with 7 bases fitting TRBD2. Germline CDR1 and CDR2: SEHNR and FQNEAQ (reference sequence). The CDR3 has 12 amino acids. Trimming cost V 5 bases and J 6 bases; bases outside gene matches: 4. This CDR3 reads CASSLTGGEQYF. The CDR3 DNA sequence: TGTGCCAGCAGCCTAACGGGGGGCGAGCAGTACTTC. Full variable domain (missing parts from reference TRBV7-9 and TRBJ2-7): DTGVSQNPRHKITKRGQNVTFRCDPISEHNRLYWYRQTLGQGPEFLTYFQNEAQLEKSRLLSDRFSAERPKGSFSTLEIQRTEQGDSAMYLCASSLTGGEQYFGPGTRLTVT.

The J gene is TRBJ1-2, the V gene TRBV14; no clear D gene. CDR3 size: 13 residues. V was shortened by 4 bases and J by 5 bases, with 11 bases between the two germline ends. Looked up from germline, CDR1 is SGHDN and CDR2 is FVKESK. Here the CDR3 DNA reads TGTGCCAGCAGCCCATACGGCCCATATGGCTACACCTTC. It encodes CASSPYGPYGYTF.

V and J are TRBV29-1 and TRBJ1-4; D is perhaps TRBD1 (6 bases). V gave up 5 bases and J gave up 4 bases, with 14 bases separating them. This CDR3 has 14 amino acids. CDR1 and CDR2 from the germline V gene are SQVTM and ANQGSEA. The CDR3 DNA is TGCAGCGTTTTTCTACAGGGACATAATGAAAAACTGTTTTTT. The encoded protein is CSVFLQGHNEKLFF.